The T cell receptor beta chain described here comes from a study of blood T cell repertoires in COVID-19. As for the study in general: Specimens from acute and convalescent COVID-19 originated in the United States, Italy and Spain.

Per germline, CDR1 MNHEY and CDR2 SMNVEV (reference sequence). V lost 5 bases, J lost 0 bases, and 15 bases lay in between. CDR3 size: 16 residues. Only in-frame clones appear in the TCRdb table, and some are missing; sequencing was by immunoSEQ multiplex PCR. Of tens of thousands of clones in the sample, about nine tenths were seen once. This sequence was found in a man aged 50-60 years with active or convalescent COVID-19. The chain combines TRBV27 with TRBJ2-3; tentative D call: TRBD1 (6 bases). The specimen sequenced was peripheral blood. The chain's CDR3 is CASSPWGRASTDTQYF. The CDR3 bases are TGTGCCAGCAGTCCTTGGGGGCGGGCCAGCACAGATACGCAGTATTTT.